These 2 T cell receptor beta chains came from one sample sequenced in a study of T-cell memory formation after mild COVID-19. In TCRdb, the 5' RACE reads were re-called with MiXCR into one record per CDR3 protein. The repertoire holds some 600,000 distinct CDR3 sequences, with approximately 15% as singletons. Sequencing was performed on PBMCs or a T cell subset sorted from them (not recorded which). These receptors originate from an adult woman who had mild COVID-19 (a few samples of this study predate the infection). Cell type and time point are not known.

Here the CDR3 reads CASSLNTGGGRTYGYTF. DNA for the CDR3: TGTGCCAGCAGCTTAAATACCGGAGGGGGCAGGACTTATGGCTACACCTTC. The J gene is TRBJ1-2, the V gene TRBV7-2, with 7 bases that match TRBD1. The J segment lost 5 bases and the V segment lost 2 bases, leaving 14 bases of the junction unmatched. This CDR3 spans 17 amino acids. Germline loops: CDR1 SGHTA, CDR2 FQGNSA.

This clonotype was seen more than once but under ten times. The chain carries TRBV20-1 and TRBJ2-7, with TRBD2 identical over 8 bases. The V gene's germline CDR1 is DFQATT and CDR2 SNEGSKA (reference sequence). Trimming at V came to 1 base and at J to 7 bases, leaving 18 bases not matched to a gene. The CDR3 totals 17 residues. Written as DNA, the CDR3 is TGCAGTGCTAGAGGGCTAGCGGGTAAAAATACCCTACTGGAGCAGTACTTC. Its translation: CSARGLAGKNTLLEQYF.